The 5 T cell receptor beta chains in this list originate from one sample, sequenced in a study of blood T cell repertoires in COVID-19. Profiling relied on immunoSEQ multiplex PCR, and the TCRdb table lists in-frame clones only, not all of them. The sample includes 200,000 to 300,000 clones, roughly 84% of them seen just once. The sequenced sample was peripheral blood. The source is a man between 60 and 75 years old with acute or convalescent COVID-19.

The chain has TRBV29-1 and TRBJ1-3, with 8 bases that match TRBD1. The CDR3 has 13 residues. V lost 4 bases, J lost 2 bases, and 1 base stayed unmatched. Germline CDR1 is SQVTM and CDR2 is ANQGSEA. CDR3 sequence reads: CSVAGQAGNTIYF. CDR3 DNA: TGCAGCGTTGCGGGACAGGCTGGAAACACCATATATTTT.

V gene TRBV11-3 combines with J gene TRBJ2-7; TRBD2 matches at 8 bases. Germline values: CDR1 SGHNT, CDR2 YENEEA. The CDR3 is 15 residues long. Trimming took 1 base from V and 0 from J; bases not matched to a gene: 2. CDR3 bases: TGTGCCAGCAGCTTAGCGGGGGGGTCCTCCTACGAGCAGTACTTC. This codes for CASSLAGGSSYEQYF.

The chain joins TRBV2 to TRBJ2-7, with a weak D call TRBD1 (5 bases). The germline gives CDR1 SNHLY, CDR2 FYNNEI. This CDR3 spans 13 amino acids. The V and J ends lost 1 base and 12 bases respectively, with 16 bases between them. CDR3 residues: CASSEEQVRVAYF. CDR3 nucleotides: TGTGCCAGCAGTGAAGAACAGGTAAGGGTGGCGTACTTC.

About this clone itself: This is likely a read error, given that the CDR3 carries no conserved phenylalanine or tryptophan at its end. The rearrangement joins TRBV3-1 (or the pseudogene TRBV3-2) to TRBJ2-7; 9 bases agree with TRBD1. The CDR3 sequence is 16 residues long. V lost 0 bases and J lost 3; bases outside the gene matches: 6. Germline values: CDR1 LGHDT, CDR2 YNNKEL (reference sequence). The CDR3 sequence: CASSQDGGTGSYEQYL. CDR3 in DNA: TGTGCCAGCAGCCAAGACGGGGGGACAGGGAGCTACGAGCAGTACCTC.

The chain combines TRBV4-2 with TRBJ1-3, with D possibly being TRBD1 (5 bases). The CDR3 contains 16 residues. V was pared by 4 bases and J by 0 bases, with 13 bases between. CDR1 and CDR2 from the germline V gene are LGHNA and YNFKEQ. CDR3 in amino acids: CASSPGGGSSGNTIYF. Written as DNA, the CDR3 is TGTGCCAGCAGCCCTGGCGGGGGAAGCTCTGGAAACACCATATATTTT.